The rows below give T cell receptor beta chains drawn from one sample of a study of human T cells and chemical hapten exposure. TCRdb reanalysed the RACE reads using MiXCR and keeps one entry per CDR3 protein. The sample holds roughly 100,000 distinct CDR3 sequences, about 12% seen once. The starting material was whole blood, obtained in connection with sensitization to the hapten diphenylcyclopropenone (DPC). All receptors derive from a woman in her forties or fifties with alopecia areata. Some clones in this sample may be carry-over from other donors' samples. CDR3s include the opening cysteine and the closing phenylalanine or tryptophan. D genes are given only for firm matches. Some rows have no size entry. The others give once, few or many, or a class for an expanded clone.

v_gene,j_gene,abundance,d_gene,CDR3aa,CDR3nt
TRBV29-1,TRBJ2-1,many,NA,CSVDGTSSDEQFF,TGCAGCGTTGACGGGACGTCTAGCGATGAGCAGTTCTTC
TRBV11-2,TRBJ2-5,NA,NA,CASSPGPDQETQYF,TGTGCCAGCAGCCCAGGACCAGATCAAGAGACCCAGTACTTC
TRBV3-1,TRBJ1-4,few,NA,CASSQAGQLDEKLFF,TGTGCCAGCAGCCAAGCAGGACAGCTGGACGAAAAACTGTTTTTT
TRBV7-9,TRBJ1-4,few,NA,CASSLAVGADEKLFF,TGTGCCAGCAGCTTAGCCGTGGGGGCTGATGAAAAACTGTTTTTT
TRBV29-1,TRBJ2-7,few,NA,CSVPSESSYEQYF,TGCAGCGTCCCTTCCGAGTCTTCCTACGAGCAGTACTTC
TRBV5-4,TRBJ2-1,many,NA,CASSLGAGSYNEQFF,TGTGCCAGCAGCTTAGGGGCGGGATCCTACAATGAGCAGTTCTTC
TRBV7-6,TRBJ1-2,few,NA,CASSPTEKNYGYTF,TGTGCCAGCAGCCCCACAGAGAAAAACTATGGCTACACCTTC
TRBV20-1,TRBJ2-5,few,TRBD2,CSASAGGRQETQYF,TGCAGTGCTAGTGCGGGGGGGCGTCAAGAGACCCAGTACTTC
TRBV5-1,TRBJ1-4,few,NA,CASSLVDDNEKLFF,TGCGCCAGCAGCTTGGTGGACGACAACGAAAAACTGTTTTTT
TRBV18,TRBJ1-3,NA,NA,CASSPNGGAAGNTIYF,TGTGCCAGCTCACCAAACGGGGGAGCGGCGGGAAACACCATATATTTT
TRBV12-3/TRBV12-4,TRBJ2-5,NA,NA,CASSYVQETQYF,TGTGCCAGCAGTTACGTACAAGAGACCCAGTACTTC
TRBV7-2,TRBJ2-1,NA,NA,CASSLARTMGNEQFF,TGTGCCAGCAGCTTAGCGCGAACTATGGGGAATGAGCAGTTCTTC
TRBV11-2,TRBJ1-1,NA,NA,CASSPSERRNTEAFF,TGTGCCAGCAGCCCTTCGGAGAGACGGAACACTGAAGCTTTCTTT
TRBV28,TRBJ1-6,few,NA,CASRGPINSPLHF,TGTGCCAGCAGGGGCCCCATTAATTCACCCCTCCACTTT
TRBV5-4,TRBJ1-2,many,TRBD1,CASSLTGDYGYTF,TGTGCCAGCAGCTTGACAGGGGACTATGGCTACACCTTC
TRBV7-2,TRBJ2-3,many,TRBD2,CASSLEGLGTDTQYF,TGTGCCAGCAGCTTAGAGGGACTAGGCACAGATACGCAGTATTTT
TRBV25-1,TRBJ1-4,NA,NA,CASSGGSAANEKLFF,TGTGCCAGCAGTGGGGGTTCAGCAGCTAATGAAAAACTGTTTTTT
TRBV7-2,TRBJ2-7,NA,TRBD1,CASSGVTGETEQYF,TGTGCCAGCAGCGGAGTAACAGGGGAGACCGAGCAGTACTTC
TRBV6-2/TRBV6-3,TRBJ2-6,many,NA,CASSYDPVGSGANVLTF,TGTGCCAGCAGTTACGACCCGGTAGGCTCTGGGGCCAACGTCCTGACTTTC
TRBV7-9,TRBJ1-5,NA,NA,CASSLLGSDQPQHF,TGTGCCAGCAGCTTGTTAGGTAGCGATCAGCCCCAGCATTTT
TRBV20-1,TRBJ2-7,many,NA,CSAREAGPTYEQYF,TGCAGTGCTAGAGAGGCAGGGCCTACCTACGAGCAGTACTTC
TRBV6-4,TRBJ1-2,many,NA,CASSDSGRVNYGYTF,TGTGCCAGCAGTGACTCAGGCCGAGTTAACTATGGCTACACCTTC
TRBV6-2/TRBV6-3,TRBJ2-7,NA,TRBD2,CASSLLAGFYEQYF,TGTGCCAGCAGCCTACTAGCGGGCTTCTACGAGCAGTACTTC
TRBV7-2,TRBJ1-2,NA,TRBD1,CASSLARTGYGYTF,TGTGCCAGCAGCTTAGCGCGGACAGGCTATGGCTACACCTTC
TRBV4-1,TRBJ1-1,many,NA,CASSVGTEAFF,TGCGCCAGCTCGGTCGGGACTGAAGCTTTCTTT